This TCR beta chain was retrieved from a study of Ad26.COV2.S vaccination and SARS-CoV-2 variants. On the study more broadly: Trial arm assignment for the donor was COV1001 Ad26.COV2.S. Ad26.COV2.S shots went into the muscle once or twice, 56 days apart. Study-wide results and limits: Following vaccination, spike-specific CD8+ and CD4+ T cell responses reportedly exhibited substantial breadth.

As for this clone: Its antigen is not identified.

Treatment denoted: roughly 20 received Ad26.COV2.S at low or high dose, single or two shots; several received placebo; per-sample allocation not given. The study sampled participants on day 63 after the first vaccine or placebo injection. The CDR3 totals 16 residues. Trimming shortened V by 0 bases and J by 0 bases, and 10 bases separated the two germline ends. CDR1 SGDLS and CDR2 YYNGEE come from the germline V gene. The table came from immunoSEQ multiplex PCR; TCRdb's copy has only in-frame clones and leaves some out. The top ten clones hold more than 1.5% of a sample with roughly 460,000 clones, 70% to 90% of them seen once.

The specimen was peripheral blood, collected in a trial of Ad26.COV2.S vaccine versus placebo. The chain uses TRBV9 and TRBJ2-1, with a possible D match to TRBD2 (5 bases). The TCR comes from a person between 18 and 59 years old who received the Ad26.COV2.S COVID-19 vaccine or a placebo. CDR3 sequence: CASSVGPGNSYNEQFF. The CDR3 bases are TGTGCCAGCAGCGTAGGTCCGGGGAACTCCTACAATGAGCAGTTCTTC. The variable domain in full, completed from reference TRBV9 and TRBJ2-1, reads DSGVTQTPKHLITATGQRVTLRCSPRSGDLSVYWYQQSLDQGLQFLIQYYNGEERAKGNILERFSAQQFPDLHSELNLSSLELGDSALYFCASSVGPGNSYNEQFFGPGTRLTVL.